This entry concerns a single T cell receptor beta chain. The data stem from a study of control samples from healthy donors and cancer patients. TCRdb's copy holds only in-frame clones and misses some; the assay was immunoSEQ multiplex PCR. The data hold over 120,000 clones, with 91% observed a single time. Sample: blood. The sequence came from a man aged 25 to 45 in good health.

CDR3 coding DNA: TGTGCCAGCAGGGAGGACGCCCACTATGGCTACACCTTC. This gives the protein CASREDAHYGYTF. This chain uses TRBV28 with TRBJ1-2; D not certain. V was shortened by 6 bases and J by 3 bases, with 11 bases between the two germline ends. This CDR3 spans 13 amino acids. The germline V gene has CDR1 MDHEN and CDR2 SYDVKM.